These T cell receptor beta chains were read from a single sample in a study of cytomegalovirus exposure and HLA in healthy donors. Sequencing was performed with immunoSEQ multiplex PCR; in TCRdb, only in-frame clones are kept and a portion is missing. The table has around 250,000 clones, around 80% seen once; the top ten hold under 8%. What was sequenced was PBMCs. These receptors originate from a woman aged 55-69 years in good health and CMV-seropositive. Both conserved end residues are part of each CDR3. Fields, in order: V gene, J gene, clone size, D gene, CDR3 DNA, CDR3 protein. A D gene is named only where the DNA matches it firmly. Clone size appears in some rows only: once, few, many, or a class for an expanded clone.

>TRBV30|TRBJ1-3|NA|NA
TGTGCCTGGAACCGCCCTGGAGGGCATGGAAACACCATATATTTT
CAWNRPGGHGNTIYF
>TRBV25-1|TRBJ2-7|few|TRBD2
TGTGCCAGCAGGTCTGACAGCGGGAGCTCCTACGAGCAGTACTTC
CASRSDSGSSYEQYF
>TRBV6-5|TRBJ1-1|NA|NA
TGTGCCAGCATCGCAGGGGCGAGGACTGAAGCTTTCTTT
CASIAGARTEAFF
>TRBV10-1|TRBJ2-1|NA|TRBD2
TGCGCCAGCAGTGATGGGGGAGGGCCATTTGATGAGCAGTTCTTC
CASSDGGGPFDEQFF
>TRBV2|TRBJ2-7|NA|TRBD2
TGTGCCAGCATCCGAAGTTCCGGGACTAGATACTACGAGCAGTACTTC
CASIRSSGTRYYEQYF
>TRBV5-1|TRBJ1-4|NA|TRBD1
TGCGCCAGCAGCCCGGGACAGGGAAATGAAAAACTGTTTTTT
CASSPGQGNEKLFF
>TRBV28|TRBJ1-2|NA|TRBD1
TGTGCCAGCAGGGCACAGGGGGCTCTCTATGGCTACACCTTC
CASRAQGALYGYTF
>TRBV5-6|TRBJ2-7|once|TRBD1
TGTGCCAGCAGATCTGACAGGGAGTTTAGCTACTACGAGCAGTACTTC
CASRSDREFSYYEQYF
>TRBV5-4|TRBJ1-2|NA|NA
TGTGCCAGCAGCTTGGTTCAGGGGCGCGAGGATGGCTACACCTTC
CASSLVQGREDGYTF
>TRBV6-5|TRBJ2-7|NA|TRBD2
TGTGCCAGCAGTTACCGTAGCGGGCGAGCCTACGAGCAGTACTTC
CASSYRSGRAYEQYF
>TRBV5-1|TRBJ1-4|NA|TRBD1
TGCGCCAGCAGCTCGTCAACAGGGGGCGTTAATGAAAAACTGTTTTTT
CASSSSTGGVNEKLFF
>TRBV4-1|TRBJ2-1|few|NA
TGCGCCAGCAGCCCACAGGAGTTAAATGGGTTGCAGTTCTTC
CASSPQELNGLQFF
>TRBV7-7|TRBJ2-1|NA|TRBD1
TGTGCTAGCAGCCCCGGACAGGGGGGTTTTAATGAGCAGTTCTTC
CASSPGQGGFNEQFF
>TRBV6-1|TRBJ2-3|NA|NA
TGTGCCAGCACGACTGGCACTGGATATACGCAGTATTTT
CASTTGTGYTQYF
>TRBV19|TRBJ1-1|NA|NA
TGTGCCACCACCTGGAATATCGGGGGGCGGGAGGCTTTCTTT
CATTWNIGGREAFF
>TRBV5-1|TRBJ2-3|NA|NA
TGCGCCAGCAGCTCTCCCACAGATACGCAGTATTTT
CASSSPTDTQYF
>TRBV5-6|TRBJ2-2|NA|NA
TGTGCCAGCAGCTTGGGCAGGGCTGGGGAGCTGTTTTTT
CASSLGRAGELFF
>TRBV28|TRBJ2-7|NA|TRBD2
TGTGCCAGCAGTACCGGGACTAGAGCATTCTACGAGCAGTACTTC
CASSTGTRAFYEQYF
>TRBV27|TRBJ1-1|NA|TRBD1
TGTGCCAGCAGTTTATCGACCCGGGACAGGGTTAGAGCTTTCTTT
CASSLSTRDRVRAFF
>TRBV14|TRBJ1-2|NA|NA
TGTGCCAGCAGCGGGGGCAGATGGGGCTACACCTTC
CASSGGRWGYTF
>TRBV12-5|TRBJ1-3|NA|NA
TGTGCTAGTGGTTTGGTACGTGGAGGGGCTGTTTCTGGAAACACCATATATTTT
CASGLVRGGAVSGNTIYF
>TRBV7-2|TRBJ2-7|NA|NA
TGTGCCAGCAGCTCTCAGACACTTTCCAGCTCCTACGAGCAGTACTTC
CASSSQTLSSSYEQYF
>TRBV5-4|TRBJ2-5|few|NA
TGTGCCAGCAGCTTGAGAGCGGCTGGGGAGACCCAGTACTTC
CASSLRAAGETQYF
>TRBV19|TRBJ1-5|NA|NA
TGTGCCAGTAGTATTTCCTGGGCTAGCAATCAGCCCCAGCATTTT
CASSISWASNQPQHF
>TRBV14|TRBJ1-1|NA|NA
TGTGCCAGCAGCCCTTGGGGGGGGGCCACGAACACTGAAGCTTTCTTT
CASSPWGGATNTEAFF
>TRBV25-1|TRBJ1-1|NA|NA
TGTGCCAGCAGTGAATGGGAGGGAAACACTGAAGCTTTCTTT
CASSEWEGNTEAFF
>TRBV19|TRBJ2-2|NA|NA
TGTGCCAGTAAGTGGAGGACGAACACCGGGGAGCTGTTTTTT
CASKWRTNTGELFF
>TRBV6-6|TRBJ2-1|once|NA
TGTGCCAGCAGTTACACTAGGGACAATGAGCAGTTCTTC
CASSYTRDNEQFF
>TRBV6-6|TRBJ2-1|few|NA
TGTGCCAGCAGTCAAAGGGTAGCGGCCGAGCAGTTCTTC
CASSQRVAAEQFF
>TRBV30|TRBJ2-6|NA|NA
TGTGCCTGGACCCGTGGGGCCTCTGGGGCCAACGTCCTGACTTTC
CAWTRGASGANVLTF
>TRBV10-3|TRBJ1-5|once|NA
TGTGCCATCAGTGGGGGAGGGGGGGGGAATCAGCCCCAGCATTTT
CAISGGGGGNQPQHF
>TRBV4-1|TRBJ2-1|NA|NA
TGCGCCAGCAGCCAAGATCGACAGTTCAGCTCCTACAATGAGCAGTTCTTC
CASSQDRQFSSYNEQFF
>TRBV7-9|TRBJ1-4|NA|NA
TGTGCCAGCAGCTTAGCGACACCTGCAACTAATGAAAAACTGTTTTTT
CASSLATPATNEKLFF
>TRBV19|TRBJ2-1|NA|TRBD1
TGTGCCAGTAGTGCCGGGGACAGGGAAGCCAATGAGCAGTTCTTC
CASSAGDREANEQFF
>TRBV27|TRBJ1-1|NA|NA
TGTGCCAGCAGTTTACAGGTAACCACTGAAGCTTTCTTT
CASSLQVTTEAFF
>TRBV5-4|TRBJ2-1|NA|NA
TGTGCCAGCAGCTTGATAGTAAGTGAGCAGTTCTTC
CASSLIVSEQFF
>TRBV28|TRBJ2-7|NA|NA
TGTGCCAGCAGGAAGGGACTCTACTACGAGCAGTACTTC
CASRKGLYYEQYF